This entry describes one T cell receptor (beta chain). No antigen is known for it. The data were obtained in a study of shared clonotypes between healthy human individuals. Points from the study as a whole: It was the few donors that limited the genetic and exposure-history diversity represented. Generally, naive subsets (rather than memory subsets) showed larger estimated richness. The naive CD4 repertoires of a handful of donors were compared, and around 4.9% of clonotypes were shared.

Germline V gene data show CDR1 as SGHDT and CDR2 as YYEEEE. This CDR3 has 17 amino acids. Trimming removed 5 bases from V and 2 bases from J, with 20 bases in between. The data were produced by immunoSEQ multiplex PCR, yet TCRdb's version contains in-frame clones alone and is incomplete. The data show about 2 million clones, with over 85% seen just once and 0.13% held by the top ten. Sequenced input: naive CD4+ T cells sorted from blood. The subset: CD45RA+ positively selected. This chain joins TRBV5-6 and TRBJ1-3, with D possibly TRBD1 on 6 matching bases. This receptor was obtained from a man between 18 and 29 years old in good health. The CDR3 sequence: CASSLLSLEGAGNTIYF. The CDR3 DNA reads TGTGCCAGCAGTCTCCTTTCCTTGGAGGGGGCTGGAAACACCATATATTTT.